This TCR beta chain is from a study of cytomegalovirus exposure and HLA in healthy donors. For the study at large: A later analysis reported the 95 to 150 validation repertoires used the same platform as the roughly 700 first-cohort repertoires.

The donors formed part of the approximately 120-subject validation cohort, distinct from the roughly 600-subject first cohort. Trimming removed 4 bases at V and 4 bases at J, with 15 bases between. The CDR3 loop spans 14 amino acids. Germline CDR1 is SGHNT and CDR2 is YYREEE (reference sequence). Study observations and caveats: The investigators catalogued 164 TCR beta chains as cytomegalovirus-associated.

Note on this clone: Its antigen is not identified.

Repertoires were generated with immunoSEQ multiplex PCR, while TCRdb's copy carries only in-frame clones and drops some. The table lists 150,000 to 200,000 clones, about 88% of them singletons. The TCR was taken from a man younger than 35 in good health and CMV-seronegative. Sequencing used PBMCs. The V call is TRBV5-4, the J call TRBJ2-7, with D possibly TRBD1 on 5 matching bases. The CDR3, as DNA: TGTGCCAGCAGCCCTAACAGGTTGGGTTACGAGCAGTACTTC. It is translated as CASSPNRLGYEQYF. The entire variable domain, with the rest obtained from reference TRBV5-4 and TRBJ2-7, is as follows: ETGVTQSPTHLIKTRGQQVTLRCSSQSGHNTVSWYQQALGQGPQFIFQYYREEENGRGNFPPRFSGLQFPNYSSELNVNALELDDSALYLCASSPNRLGYEQYFGPGTRLTVT.